This TCR beta chain came from a study of T cells after yellow fever vaccination. Overall study context: Libraries from low-cell-number fractions were prepared with the SMART-Seq v4 Ultra Low Input RNA kit.

With 2 bases removed from V and 6 bases from J, the gap between germline ends came to 16 bases. Per germline, CDR1 MNHEY and CDR2 SMNVEV (reference sequence). CDR3 size: 15 residues. The study made its TCR cDNA through 5'RACE template switching. That step introduced a universal primer site along with UMIs. TCRdb re-analysed the 5' RACE reads in MiXCR, keeping a single row per CDR3 protein. The data show 300,000 to 400,000 distinct CDR3 sequences, over 8% seen once. Sequences were derived from PBMCs, sampled on the day of the first yellow fever vaccination. This chain links TRBV27 with TRBJ1-2; D possibly corresponds to TRBD1 (5 bases). This receptor was taken from a man aged 18 to 29 who received the YFV17D yellow fever vaccine. The CDR3 sequence: CASSLKGHRWDGYTF. The CDR3 DNA sequence: TGTGCCAGCAGTTTAAAAGGACACCGTTGGGATGGCTACACCTTC.